Presented here are 21 T cell receptor beta chains from one specimen sequenced in a study of T cell repertoires in cytomegalovirus infection. Using its own MiXCR run on the reads, TCRdb lists one record per CDR3 protein. The data hold about 190,000 distinct CDR3 sequences, with roughly 27% observed a single time. Sequencing used PBMCs. The receptors were gathered from a human donor in good health (CMV status not recorded). Some clones in this sample may be carry-over from other donors' samples.

The chain employs TRBV29-1 and TRBJ1-1; a possible D gene is TRBD1 (6 bases). CDR3 length equals 13 residues. CDR1 and CDR2 from the germline V gene are SQVTM and ANQGSEA. V was pared by 7 bases and J by 6 bases, with 18 bases between. This CDR3 is CSADRGPGAEAFF. The DNA for the CDR3 is TGCAGCGCTGACCGGGGGCCGGGGGCTGAAGCTTTCTTT.

This chain uses TRBV20-1 with TRBJ1-1, with D maybe TRBD1 (5 bases). The CDR3 extends over 15 amino acids. Germline V gene lookup returns CDR1 DFQATT and CDR2 SNEGSKA (reference sequence). Trimming took 3 bases from V and 4 from J, leaving 18 bases between them. The CDR3 nucleotides read TGCAGTGCTAGTCTCCTAAAAAGGGGAGGCACTGAAGCTTTCTTT. Residues: CSASLLKRGGTEAFF.

In its sample, this clonotype was seen a few times. The chain uses TRBV7-6 and TRBJ1-5; 7 nucleotides match TRBD1. The trim removed 5 bases at V and 3 bases at J, leaving 10 bases unmatched. This CDR3 region has 16 residues. From germline, CDR1 is SGHVS and CDR2 FNYEAQ. This chain's CDR3 is CASSPGTASINQPQHF. The CDR3 DNA reads TGTGCCAGCAGCCCTGGGACAGCTAGTATCAATCAGCCCCAGCATTTT.

The chain employs TRBV11-3 and TRBJ2-2; D perhaps matches TRBD1 (6 bases). V shed 2 bases and J shed 8 bases, with 12 bases lying between them. Per the germline V gene, CDR1 is SGHNT and CDR2 is YENEEA. The CDR3 covers 14 residues. The CDR3 loop is CASSLIRGQGELFF. The CDR3 nucleotides are TGTGCCAGCAGCTTAATCAGGGGTCAGGGGGAGCTGTTTTTT.

Comments on this clonotype: This may stem from a read error, because a much larger clone lies one nucleotide away. The rearrangement links TRBV7-2 to TRBJ2-7, with a tentative D call TRBD1 (6 bases). With 4 bases removed from V and 4 bases from J, the gap between germline ends came to 17 bases. Germline CDR1 is SGHTA and CDR2 is FQGNSA. The CDR3 totals 15 residues. The CDR3 DNA follows: TGTGCCAGCAGCTCGTCCCGGGACACGGTATACGAGCAGTACTTC. This translates into CASSSSRDTVYEQYF.

This clonotype was observed at least ten times. The final CDR3 position lacks the conserved phenylalanine or tryptophan, pointing to a likely read error. V gene TRBV7-9 combines with J gene TRBJ2-7; either TRBD1 or TRBD2 may supply D (5 bases each). V was pared by 5 bases and J by 6 bases, with 17 bases between. In germline, CDR1 is SEHNR, CDR2 FQNEAQ (reference sequence). The CDR3 totals 14 residues. CDR3 bases: TGTGCCAGCAGCCCGGGGCTCCAGCCGGGCGAGCAGTACTAC. The encoded protein is CASSPGLQPGEQYY.

The chain carries TRBV20-1 and TRBJ2-5; a possible D gene is TRBD1 (5 bases). There are 15 residues in the CDR3. V was pared by 5 bases and J by 5 bases, with 21 bases between. Germline-derived CDR1 and CDR2 are DFQATT and SNEGSKA (reference sequence). In nucleotides, the CDR3 is TGCAGTGCTCGCCCTACGGTCTGGAAGGGGGAGACCCAGTACTTC. Protein sequence: CSARPTVWKGETQYF.

This clonotype was seen ten or more times. The J gene is TRBJ1-3, the V gene TRBV7-8, with a possible D match to TRBD1 (6 bases). Germline CDR1 reads SGHVS; CDR2 reads FQNEAQ. This CDR3 has 17 amino acids. V lost 2 bases, J lost 0 bases, and 14 bases lay in between. The CDR3 DNA sequence: TGTGCCAGCAGCTTAACTACAGGGAGGTTCTCTGGAAACACCATATATTTT. Its translation is CASSLTTGRFSGNTIYF.

V is TRBV12-3 or TRBV12-4 and J is TRBJ2-1; D might be TRBD2 (6 bases). V was trimmed by 6 bases and J by 1 base, leaving 10 bases between them. CDR3 size: 14 residues. In nucleotides, the CDR3 is TGTGCCAGCAGGACCGGGACTTCCTACAATGAGCAGTTCTTC. The encoded protein is CASRTGTSYNEQFF.

The table lists this clonotype with a few counts. The chain employs TRBV5-6 and TRBJ1-1; 7 bases fit TRBD1. The J segment lost 5 bases and the V segment lost 5 bases, leaving 6 bases of the junction unmatched. The CDR3 is 13 amino acids. From germline, CDR1 is SGHDT and CDR2 YYEEEE. In DNA form, the CDR3 reads TGTGCCAGCAGGCCACAGGGGAGGACTGAAGCTTTCTTT. Translation gives CASRPQGRTEAFF.

In regard to this clonotype: An end of the junction does not agree with germline; a read error may underlie this. The chain uses TRBV3-1 and TRBJ1-1; a weak D match, TRBD1 (5 bases). This CDR3 comprises 12 residues. CDR1 is LGHDT and CDR2 is YNNKEL in the germline V gene (reference sequence). The CDR3 sequence: CASSRGNTDAFF. DNA of the CDR3: TGTGCCAGCAGCCGGGGGAACACTGATGCTTTCTTT.

Ten or more counts support this clonotype. The chain joins TRBV7-2 to TRBJ2-5; the D gene is possibly TRBD2 (5 bases). The CDR3 is 15 residues long. Germline values: CDR1 SGHTA, CDR2 FQGNSA. V lost 2 bases to trimming and J lost 7 bases, with 17 bases between them. This CDR3 is CASSLSSVERRTQYF. The CDR3 nucleotides read TGTGCCAGCAGCTTAAGTTCGGTGGAGCGGCGGACCCAGTACTTC.

This clonotype was seen only a few times. The genes are TRBV9 and TRBJ1-6; D is possibly TRBD1 (5 bases). The CDR3 sequence is 15 residues long. V was trimmed by 0 bases and J by 7 bases, leaving 11 bases between them. CDR1 SGDLS and CDR2 YYNGEE come from the germline V gene. DNA of the CDR3: TGTGCCAGCAGCGTAGGCAGGGCGTTAAATTCACCCCTCCACTTT. Amino acid sequence: CASSVGRALNSPLHF.

This clonotype was observed many times. The chain combines TRBV6-6 with TRBJ2-3; D perhaps matches TRBD2 (5 bases). This CDR3 contains 15 residues. Germline lookup yields CDR1 MNHNY and CDR2 SVGAGI (reference sequence). V was trimmed by 7 bases and J by 1 base, leaving 15 bases between them. The CDR3 coding sequence is TGTGCCAGCAATCCGTCCGGGGAAGGCACAGATACGCAGTATTTT. It yields the protein CASNPSGEGTDTQYF.

This clonotype has only a few counts. The chain carries TRBV7-3 and TRBJ2-7; no clear D gene. Deletions cut 1 base from V and 4 bases from J, with 11 bases between. The V gene's germline CDR1 is SGHTA and CDR2 FQGTGA. The CDR3 contains 14 residues. The CDR3 is CASSLSPLGYEQYF. In nucleotides, the CDR3 is TGTGCCAGCAGCTTAAGCCCCCTCGGTTACGAGCAGTACTTC.

This clonotype appeared a few times. The gene calls are TRBV6-5 and TRBJ1-1; D is undetermined. CDR3 length: 14 amino acids. Germline V gene data show CDR1 as MNHEY and CDR2 as SVGAGI. V gave up 4 bases and J gave up 3 bases, with 12 bases separating them. Written as DNA, the CDR3 is TGTGCCAGCAGTTGGACCCCTTCGGACACTGAAGCTTTCTTT. Amino acid sequence: CASSWTPSDTEAFF.

V is TRBV12-3 or TRBV12-4 and J is TRBJ1-5, with D unresolved. The CDR3 extends over 13 amino acids. V shed 4 bases and J shed 3 bases, with 7 bases lying between them. This CDR3 is CASSSQTNQPQHF. The CDR3, as DNA: TGTGCCAGCAGTTCGCAGACCAATCAGCCCCAGCATTTT.

CDR3 bases: TGTGCCAGCAGCTTAGCGCCCGGGGGGACAGATACGCAGTATTTT. This gives the protein CASSLAPGGTDTQYF. This chain uses TRBV7-6 with TRBJ2-3, with 7 bases aligning to TRBD2. The CDR3 loop spans 15 amino acids. Germline CDR1 and CDR2: SGHVS and FNYEAQ. Trimming at V came to 0 bases and at J to 3 bases, leaving 3 bases not matched to a gene.

This chain joins TRBV29-1 and TRBJ1-3; possibly TRBD1 for D (5 bases). Germline lookup yields CDR1 SQVTM and CDR2 ANQGSEA. Trimming took off 7 bases at V and 4 bases at J, with 17 bases between the two ends. The CDR3 is 14 residues long. The CDR3 reads CSASLTEPGNTIYF. The CDR3 bases are TGCAGCGCCTCATTGACAGAGCCAGGAAACACCATATATTTT.

The sample holds one count of this clonotype. The chain carries TRBV27 and TRBJ2-7; possible D gene TRBD2, 7 bases. The ends were cut back, 8 bases at V and 0 bases at J, with 14 bases in the middle. The CDR3 length is 14 residues. Germline CDR1 and CDR2: MNHEY and SMNVEV (reference sequence). CDR3 sequence (DNA): TGTGCCAGCCGGGGGGCAACAGCCTCCTACGAGCAGTACTTC. This codes for CASRGATASYEQYF.

This clonotype was counted many times. Compared with germline, one end of the junction differs, possibly owing to a read error. The chain carries TRBV7-2 and TRBJ2-1; a possible D gene is TRBD2 (6 bases). This CDR3 is 11 amino acids long. The V gene's germline CDR1 is SGHTA and CDR2 FQGNSA. The CDR3 region is CASSSGGPLGF. As DNA, the CDR3 is TGTGCCAGCAGCTCCGGGGGACCTTTGGGCTTC.